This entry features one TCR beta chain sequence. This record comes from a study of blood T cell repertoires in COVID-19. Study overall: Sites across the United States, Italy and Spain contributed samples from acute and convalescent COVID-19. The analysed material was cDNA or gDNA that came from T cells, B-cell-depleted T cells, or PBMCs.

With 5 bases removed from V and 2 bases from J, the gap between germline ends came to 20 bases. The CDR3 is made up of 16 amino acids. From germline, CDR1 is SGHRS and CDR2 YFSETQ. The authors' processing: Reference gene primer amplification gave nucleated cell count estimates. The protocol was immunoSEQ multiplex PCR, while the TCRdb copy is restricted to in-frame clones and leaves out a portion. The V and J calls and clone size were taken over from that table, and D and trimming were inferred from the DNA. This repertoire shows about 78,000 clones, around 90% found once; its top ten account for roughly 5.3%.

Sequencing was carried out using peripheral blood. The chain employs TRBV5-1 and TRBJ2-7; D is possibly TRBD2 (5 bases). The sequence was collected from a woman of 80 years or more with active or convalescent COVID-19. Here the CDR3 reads CASSPGIRSDPYEQYF. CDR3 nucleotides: TGCGCCAGCAGTCCGGGGATCCGTAGCGACCCCTACGAGCAGTACTTC.